The 6 T cell receptor beta chains below were found in one sample sequenced in a study of identical twins (dated by TCRdb to about 2016). Library creation used 5' RACE. The sequencing machine was an Illumina HiSeq 2000. TCRdb itself trimmed the public reads at Q25 with fastp, ran MiXCR and retained productive beta chains. Rows matching on CDR3 protein sequence are summarized as one entry with the most common DNA and genes. This sample lists about 890,000 distinct CDR3 sequences; approximately 13% were detected once. The ten largest clones take up about 1.6% of the sample. These data were likewise used in another study, on yellow fever vaccine responses in identical twins.

Material for sequencing was PBMCs. The receptors were gathered from a woman between 18 and 29 years old in good health.

This clonotype appeared a few times. DNA for the CDR3: TGTGCCAGCAGCGTAGCGGGAGGACGCACAGATACGCAGTATTTT. The encoded protein is CASSVAGGRTDTQYF. V usage is TRBV9 and J usage is TRBJ2-3, with 7 nucleotides matching TRBD2. The V gene end was trimmed by 0 bases and the J gene end by 1 base; junction bases not matched to a gene: 2. CDR3 length: 15 residues. Germline V gene lookup returns CDR1 SGDLS and CDR2 YYNGEE.

This clonotype was recorded a few times. The junction departs from the called germline gene at one end, perhaps through a read error. The V and J genes are TRBV20-1 and TRBJ2-5, with D uncertain. Germline V CDR1 and CDR2: DFQATT, SNEGSKA (reference sequence). The CDR3 extends over 17 amino acids. The CDR3 nucleotides are TGCTGTGCTAGAGCTCCAATAACGACCAGCGCCCAAGAGACCCAGTACTTC. Translation: CCARAPITTSAQETQYF.

This clonotype was counted between two and nine times. V and J are TRBV27 and TRBJ2-3; D is possibly TRBD1 or TRBD2 (5 bases each). Trimming shortened V by 3 bases and J by 2 bases, and 12 bases separated the two germline ends. This CDR3 comprises 15 residues. The germline gives CDR1 MNHEY, CDR2 SMNVEV (reference sequence). CDR3 sequence: CASSFGGIPTDTQYF. The CDR3 nucleotides read TGTGCCAGCAGTTTTGGGGGTATCCCCACAGATACGCAGTATTTT.

This clonotype showed up just a few times. V usage is TRBV4-1 and J usage is TRBJ1-2; maybe TRBD1 (6 bases). Trimming pared 5 bases from V and 8 bases from J, leaving 21 bases between. CDR1 and CDR2 (germline): MGHRA, YSYEKL. The CDR3 totals 15 residues. CDR3 sequence reads: CASSTIWGADAGYTF. The CDR3 nucleotides are TGCGCCAGCAGCACCATCTGGGGGGCCGATGCGGGCTACACCTTC.

This chain joins TRBV6-5 and TRBJ2-5, with D perhaps TRBD2 (5 bases). V gave up 2 bases and J gave up 5 bases, with 12 bases separating them. Germline V gene sequence: CDR1 MNHEY, CDR2 SVGAGI. The CDR3 is made up of 14 amino acids. The CDR3 reads CASSYPGTKETQYF. The CDR3 nucleotides are TGTGCCAGCAGTTACCCGGGAACAAAGGAGACCCAGTACTTC.

This clonotype was picked up many times. The chain employs TRBV12-3 or TRBV12-4 and TRBJ2-1; a possible D gene is TRBD1 (5 bases). The CDR3 is 11 residues long. Between the trimmed V and J ends, which lost 1 base and 10 bases, there was a span of 5 bases. CDR3 amino acids: CASSLGTEQFF. The CDR3 DNA is TGTGCCAGCAGTTTAGGGACAGAGCAGTTCTTC.